This entry concerns a single TCR beta chain. Per the germline V gene, CDR1 is SGHTA and CDR2 is FQGNSA. Trimming removed 0 bases from V and 8 bases from J; junction bases left unmatched: 7. This CDR3 contains 16 residues. From the 5' RACE reads, TCRdb called clonotypes with MiXCR, one entry per CDR3 protein. Of 1.5 million to 2 million distinct CDR3 sequences in the sample, 32% are singletons; the top ten hold 0.25% to 0.3%. The record originates from a study of identical twins. The sequencing input was cord blood. This clonotype was obtained from a newborn girl in good health. The chain has TRBV7-2 and TRBJ1-2; 12 bases match TRBD1. The CDR3 loop is CASSLAFVGTGGGYTF. In DNA, the CDR3 is TGTGCCAGCAGCTTAGCATTTGTCGGGACAGGGGGCGGCTACACCTTC.